This TCR beta chain emerged from a study of cytomegalovirus exposure and HLA in healthy donors. Overall study findings and caveats: Reports credit the classifier with highly specific, highly sensitive diagnosis of cytomegalovirus status.

V was cut by 5 bases and J by 4 bases, with 17 bases left in between. This CDR3 spans 15 amino acids. The V gene's germline CDR1 is LNHDA and CDR2 SQIVND (reference sequence). Data came from immunoSEQ multiplex PCR; TCRdb stores just in-frame clones and leaves some out. The sample holds 150,000 to 200,000 clones; roughly 90% are singletons and the top ten take around a tenth. This clone was seen only once. The antigen is unknown. V is TRBV19 and J is TRBJ2-5; weak D call: TRBD2 (6 bases). The sequence came from a woman aged 18-35 years in good health and CMV-seropositive. Sequenced sample: PBMCs. CDR3 residues: CASSGTSPKGETQYF. CDR3 DNA sequence: TGTGCCAGTAGTGGAACTAGCCCGAAAGGAGAGACCCAGTACTTC. The variable domain in full, with the rest retrieved from reference TRBV19 and TRBJ2-5, is DGGITQSPKYLFRKEGQNVTLSCEQNLNHDAMYWYRQDPGQGLRLIYYSQIVNDFQKGDIAEGYSVSREKKESFPLTVTSAQKNPTAFYLCASSGTSPKGETQYFGPGTRLLVL.